This T cell receptor beta chain is drawn from a study of CXCR3-negative and CXCR3-positive naive CD8 T cells. A word on this clonotype: Its antigen is unidentified.

Study-level findings and limits: Hydrophobicity of TRB CDR3s was greater in CXCR3-positive naive cells than in CXCR3-negative naive cells. The authors found comparable surface CD5 between naive subsets and inferred TCR strength from TRB CDR3 properties.

The authors prepared UMI-labeled TRB cDNA libraries by 5' RACE. TCRdb reprocessed the 5' RACE reads and reports one entry per CDR3 protein, with no DNA. The table counts some 150,000 distinct CDR3 sequences; 0.25% to 0.3% lies in the top ten. The germline V gene has CDR1 SQVTM and CDR2 ANQGSEA. This CDR3 contains 19 residues. The receptor's source is a human donor in good health. Some clones in this sample may be carry-over from other donors' samples. The sample consisted of naive CXCR3+ CD8+ T cells from blood. Subset of the sample: CD45RO-CCR7+CD27+CD95- naive CD8+ T cells expressing CXCR3 (TNR3+). The rearrangement joins TRBV29-1 to TRBJ2-3; without DNA, the TCRdb call of TRBD2 cannot be checked. CDR3 region: CSVEDFASGGPYSTDTQYF.